What follows are 25 T cell receptor beta chains derived from one specimen sequenced in a study of Graves' ophthalmopathy and Graves' hyperthyroidism. The TCR beta CDR3 regions underwent amplification from RNA transcripts. In the first round, RT-PCR was carried out with HTBI primers, and a multiplex PCR formed the second round. TCRdb redid the calling of the multiplex PCR reads with MiXCR, one entry per CDR3 protein. The sample consists of 300,000 to 400,000 distinct CDR3 sequences, roughly 15% of them appearing once. What was sequenced was peripheral blood. These receptors all come from an adult man with Graves' ophthalmopathy.

This clonotype was seen many times. The J gene is TRBJ2-7, the V gene TRBV9; 8 bases align to TRBD1. CDR3 length: 15 residues. J was trimmed by 2 bases and V by 0 bases; bases with no gene match: 4. From germline, CDR1 is SGDLS and CDR2 YYNGEE. The CDR3 DNA reads as TGTGCCAGCAGCGTAGGACAGGGGTTCACCTACGAGCAGTACTTC. Amino acids: CASSVGQGFTYEQYF.

This clonotype was counted ten times or more. The CDR3: CASSLTGQGKETQYF. DNA for the CDR3: TGTGCCAGCAGTTTGACGGGGCAGGGGAAAGAGACCCAGTACTTC. The gene calls are TRBV12-3 or TRBV12-4 and TRBJ2-5, with D possibly being TRBD1 (6 bases). This CDR3 has 15 amino acids. V shed 3 bases and J shed 3 bases, with 14 bases lying between them.

This clonotype has ten or more counts. The rearrangement links TRBV7-8 to TRBJ2-1; no firm D call. CDR3 size: 11 residues. Trimming left V 2 bases short and J 9 bases short, with 5 bases between. Germline CDR1 SGHVS, CDR2 FQNEAQ. CDR3 region: CASSLKVEQFF. The CDR3 DNA sequence: TGTGCCAGCAGCTTAAAAGTTGAGCAGTTCTTC.

This clonotype occurred a few times. The CDR3 spells CASSSLRTGGVYEQYF. CDR3 nucleotides: TGTGCCAGCAGTTCCTTAAGGACAGGGGGAGTCTACGAGCAGTACTTC. This rearrangement joins TRBV12-3 or TRBV12-4 to TRBJ2-7, with 10 bases matching TRBD1. V lost 4 bases and J lost 3; bases outside the gene matches: 9. There are 16 residues in the CDR3.

The table lists this clonotype with a count of one. The V gene is TRBV19, the J gene TRBJ2-5; possibly TRBD2 for D (6 bases). The germline V and J ends were trimmed by 10 bases and 6 bases, with 21 bases remaining between them. The CDR3 contains 14 residues. Germline CDR1 is LNHDA and CDR2 is SQIVND (reference sequence). CDR3 residues: CANLKEGGCKTQYF. The DNA of the CDR3 is TGTGCCAACCTAAAGGAGGGAGGCTGTAAGACCCAGTACTTC.

In its sample, this clonotype was seen many times. V gene TRBV5-6 combines with J gene TRBJ1-5, with 8 bases identical to TRBD1. The CDR3 is 17 amino acids. Germline lookup yields CDR1 SGHDT and CDR2 YYEEEE. The V gene end was trimmed by 4 bases and the J gene end by 7 bases; junction bases not matched to a gene: 16. The CDR3 coding sequence is TGTGCCAGCAGCGTCGGCCGGGACAGGAGGAACCGGCAGCCCCAGCATTTT. The encoded protein is CASSVGRDRRNRQPQHF.

This clonotype has at least ten counts. This sequence joins TRBV5-1 and TRBJ1-1; a weak D match, TRBD1 (6 bases). Between the trimmed V and J ends, which lost 10 bases and 0 bases, there was a span of 13 bases. Germline V gene data show CDR1 as SGHRS and CDR2 as YFSETQ. The CDR3 runs 13 residues. CDR3 in DNA: TGCGCCTCGAGGACAGATATGAACACTGAAGCTTTCTTT. Translating it yields CASRTDMNTEAFF. The whole variable domain, remainder taken from reference TRBV5-1 and TRBJ1-1, is KAGVTQTPRYLIKTRGQQVTLSCSPISGHRSVSWYQQTPGQGLQFLFEYFSETQRNKGNFPGRFSGRQFSNSRSEMNVSTLELGDSALYLCASRTDMNTEAFFGQGTRLTVV.

In this sample, this clonotype turned up many times. The rearrangement uses TRBV6-5 and TRBJ1-1, with D tentatively TRBD1 (6 bases). The germline gives CDR1 MNHEY, CDR2 SVGAGI. The CDR3 covers 14 residues. The V and J ends lost 2 bases and 5 bases respectively, with 12 bases between them. This CDR3 reads CASSYRGARTEAFF. CDR3 DNA: TGTGCCAGCAGTTACAGGGGGGCGCGGACTGAAGCTTTCTTT.

This clonotype was found many times. The chain recombines TRBV25-1 with TRBJ1-2; the D gene is possibly TRBD1 (5 bases). CDR1 MGHDK and CDR2 SYGVNS come from the germline V gene. Trimming stripped 2 bases from V and 1 base from J, with 8 bases between. This CDR3 is 14 amino acids long. The DNA for the CDR3 is TGTGCCAGCAGTGAACAGGGACTTAACTATGGCTACACCTTC. It translates to CASSEQGLNYGYTF.

This clonotype was picked up many times. J is TRBJ2-7 and V is TRBV5-6; D call uncertain. The CDR3 length is 14 residues. Germline CDR1 SGHDT, CDR2 YYEEEE. Trimming removed 0 bases from V and 2 bases from J, with 9 bases in between. CDR3: CASSLEGRTYEQYF. Here the CDR3 DNA reads TGTGCCAGCAGCTTGGAAGGCAGGACCTACGAGCAGTACTTC.

This clonotype was observed many times. This chain joins TRBV6-5 and TRBJ1-3; possibly TRBD1 for D (5 bases). The CDR3 has 15 amino acids. V shed 5 bases and J shed 7 bases, with 18 bases lying between them. CDR1 MNHEY and CDR2 SVGAGI come from the germline V gene. The CDR3 is CASSPSTERRNTIYF. For the CDR3, the DNA is TGTGCCAGCAGTCCCTCGACAGAGCGAAGGAACACCATATATTTT.

Many counts were recorded for this clonotype. The chain couples TRBV2 to TRBJ2-5, with D hard to call. This CDR3 comprises 14 residues. Germline values: CDR1 SNHLY, CDR2 FYNNEI. The ends were cut back, 6 bases at V and 0 bases at J, with 11 bases in the middle. CDR3 loop: CASSETAYQETQYF. The CDR3 DNA reads TGTGCCAGCAGCGAAACAGCGTACCAAGAGACCCAGTACTTC.

At least ten counts were recorded for this clonotype. The V call is TRBV25-1, the J call TRBJ2-1; unclear D gene. Germline V CDR1 and CDR2: MGHDK, SYGVNS. With 4 bases removed from V and 1 base from J, the gap between germline ends came to 20 bases. The CDR3 is 18 residues long. CDR3 DNA sequence: TGTGCCAGCAGTGGCCCGAACCAGCACAGAAAATCCTACAATGAGCAGTTCTTC. The encoded protein is CASSGPNQHRKSYNEQFF.

This sequence joins TRBV5-1 and TRBJ1-1; 10 positions match TRBD1. After removal of 4 bases from V and 5 bases from J, the junction contained 2 bases not matched to a gene. This CDR3 contains 13 residues. Germline V gives CDR1 SGHRS, CDR2 YFSETQ. CDR3 in amino acids: CASSGGQGTEAFF. For the CDR3, the DNA is TGCGCCAGCAGCGGGGGACAGGGGACTGAAGCTTTCTTT. The entire variable domain, with the rest obtained from reference TRBV5-1 and TRBJ1-1, is as follows: KAGVTQTPRYLIKTRGQQVTLSCSPISGHRSVSWYQQTPGQGLQFLFEYFSETQRNKGNFPGRFSGRQFSNSRSEMNVSTLELGDSALYLCASSGGQGTEAFFGQGTRLTVV.

This clonotype was observed at least ten times. The chain links TRBV30 to TRBJ2-7, with 12 bases fitting TRBD2. V lost 4 bases, J lost 6 bases, and 10 bases stayed unmatched. This CDR3 has 15 amino acids. From germline, CDR1 is GTSNPN and CDR2 SVGIG (reference sequence). CDR3 sequence reads: CAWTSGRASVSEQYF. In nucleotides, the CDR3 is TGTGCCTGGACTAGCGGGAGGGCCTCGGTCTCCGAGCAGTACTTC.

This clonotype was recorded at least ten times. The CDR3 DNA reads TGCAGCGGATTAAAGACAGGTTCTACCTACGAGCAGTACTTC. Translation: CSGLKTGSTYEQYF. The rearrangement joins TRBV29-1 to TRBJ2-7; perhaps TRBD1 as D (6 bases). This CDR3 comprises 14 residues. The germline gives CDR1 SQVTM, CDR2 ANQGSEA. Trimming pared 7 bases from V and 2 bases from J, leaving 18 bases between.

The gene calls are TRBV7-2 and TRBJ2-5; 8 bases match TRBD2. This CDR3 spans 16 amino acids. CDR1 is SGHTA and CDR2 is FQGNSA in the germline V gene. The V and J ends lost 2 bases and 5 bases, in that order; junction bases with no gene match: 10. The CDR3 loop is CASSLSDSGVGETQYF. CDR3 DNA sequence: TGTGCCAGCAGCTTATCCGATAGCGGGGTCGGGGAGACCCAGTACTTC.

This clonotype was seen repeatedly, ten times or more. J is TRBJ2-7 and V is TRBV6-5, with D possibly TRBD2 on 7 matching bases. V lost 2 bases to trimming and J lost 7 bases, with 18 bases between them. Germline CDR1 is MNHEY and CDR2 is SVGAGI. The CDR3 runs 15 residues. The chain's CDR3 is CASSYLPSGGEEQYF. The DNA for the CDR3 is TGTGCCAGCAGTTACCTCCCGTCGGGGGGCGAAGAGCAGTACTTC.

This clonotype was counted many times. The chain links TRBV5-1 to TRBJ2-7; D tentatively reads TRBD1 or TRBD2 (6 bases each). Germline assignment: CDR1 SGHRS and CDR2 YFSETQ. V was clipped by 2 bases and J by 1 base, with 19 bases between them. The CDR3 consists of 17 residues. CDR3 bases: TGCGCCAGCAGCTTCCAGGGGAGGTCTCGCAGGTCCTACGAGCAGTACTTC. Its protein is CASSFQGRSRRSYEQYF.

This clonotype was seen ten or more times. This sequence joins TRBV24-1 and TRBJ1-1, with a possible D match to TRBD1 (6 bases). The V end lost 3 bases, the J end lost 7 bases, and 14 bases lay between the germline ends. Germline lookup yields CDR1 KGHDR and CDR2 SFDVKD. The CDR3 is 14 residues long. The CDR3 DNA reads as TGTGCCACCAGTGATGAATCCGGGACAAATGAAGCTTTCTTT. Amino acids: CATSDESGTNEAFF.

This clonotype showed up many times. The chain is built from TRBV10-3 and TRBJ1-1; D is unresolved. Germline lookup yields CDR1 ENHRY and CDR2 SYGVKD. CDR3 length equals 14 residues. With 3 bases removed from V and 8 bases from J, the gap between germline ends came to 16 bases. The DNA of the CDR3 is TGTGCCATCAGTGACATCCCGGGTAGAGGGGAAGCTTTCTTT. Its translation is CAISDIPGRGEAFF.

In regard to this clonotype: Germline and junction disagree at one end, which may indicate a read error. The gene calls are TRBV7-2 and TRBJ2-2; the D gene is possibly TRBD2 (5 bases). Germline values: CDR1 SGHTA, CDR2 FQGNSA. This CDR3 spans 15 amino acids. The chain's CDR3 is CASSRGPENTGELYF. The CDR3 bases are TGTGCCAGCAGCCGCGGTCCGGAGAACACCGGGGAGCTGTATTTT.

This clonotype was seen at least ten times. This chain uses TRBV20-1 with TRBJ2-5, with 8 positions matching TRBD2. CDR3 length: 18 residues. Germline CDR1 and CDR2: DFQATT and SNEGSKA (reference sequence). V lost 4 bases and J lost 5; bases outside the gene matches: 21. The chain's CDR3 is CSATLPNSGILGQETQYF. The CDR3 DNA sequence: TGCAGTGCTACCCTGCCAAATAGCGGGATACTAGGACAGGAGACCCAGTACTTC.

The chain combines TRBV28 with TRBJ1-1; no firm D call. Germline CDR1 reads MDHEN; CDR2 reads SYDVKM. The V and J ends lost 3 bases and 4 bases respectively, with 15 bases between them. The CDR3 runs 15 residues. Here the CDR3 DNA reads TGTGCCAGCAGTTTTGGCGATCGGCCCATCACTGAAGCTTTCTTT. Translated, it gives CASSFGDRPITEAFF.

This clonotype has at least ten counts. The chain recombines TRBV6-5 with TRBJ1-5; D is undetermined. Germline loops: CDR1 MNHEY, CDR2 SVGAGI. This CDR3 region has 13 residues. The CDR3 loop reads CATAVYSNQPQHF. The CDR3 nucleotides are TGTGCGACGGCGGTATATAGCAATCAGCCCCAGCATTTT.